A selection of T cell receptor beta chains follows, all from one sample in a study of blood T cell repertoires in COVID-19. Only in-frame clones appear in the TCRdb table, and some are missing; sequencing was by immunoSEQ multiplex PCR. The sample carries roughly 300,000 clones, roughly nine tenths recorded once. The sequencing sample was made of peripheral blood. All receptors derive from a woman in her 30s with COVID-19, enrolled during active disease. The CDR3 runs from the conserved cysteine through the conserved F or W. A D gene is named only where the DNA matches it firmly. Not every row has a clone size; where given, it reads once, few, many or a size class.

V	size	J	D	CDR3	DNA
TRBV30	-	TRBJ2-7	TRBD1	CAWSVRDRGRETYEQYF	TGTGCCTGGAGTGTCAGGGACAGGGGGCGAGAAACCTACGAGCAGTACTTC
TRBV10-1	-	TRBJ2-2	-	CASSRIATGELFF	TGCGCCAGCAGTCGCATAGCCACCGGGGAGCTGTTTTTT
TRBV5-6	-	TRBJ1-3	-	CASSLVGASGNTIYF	TGTGCCAGCAGCTTGGTGGGGGCCAGTGGAAACACCATATATTTT
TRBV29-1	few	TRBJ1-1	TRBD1	CSVERTGKGSTEAFF	TGCAGCGTTGAGAGGACAGGGAAGGGGAGCACTGAAGCTTTCTTT
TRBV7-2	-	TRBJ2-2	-	CASRPHKGIGELFF	TGTGCCAGCAGACCCCATAAGGGGATCGGGGAGCTGTTTTTT
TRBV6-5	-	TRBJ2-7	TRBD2	CASSAPGLRGGEQYF	TGTGCCAGCAGCGCGCCGGGACTCCGGGGGGGGGAGCAGTACTTC
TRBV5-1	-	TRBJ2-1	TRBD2	CASRVGGGYNEQFF	TGCGCCAGCAGAGTCGGCGGGGGATACAATGAGCAGTTCTTC
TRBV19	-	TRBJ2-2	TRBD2	CASSRPMVAGARNTGELFF	TGTGCCAGTAGTAGGCCTATGGTAGCGGGGGCCAGAAACACCGGGGAGCTGTTTTTT
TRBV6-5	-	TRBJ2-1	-	CASSRQGYNEQFF	TGTGCCAGCAGCCGCCAGGGTTACAATGAGCAGTTCTTC
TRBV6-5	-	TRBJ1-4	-	CASSYSAGVGEKLFF	TGTGCCAGCAGTTACTCTGCCGGTGTTGGTGAAAAACTGTTTTTT
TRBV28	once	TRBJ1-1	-	CASDRMNTEAFF	TGTGCCAGCGACAGGATGAACACTGAAGCTTTCTTT
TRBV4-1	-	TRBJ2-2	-	CASSEGLFNTGELFF	TGCGCCAGCAGCGAGGGACTTTTCAACACCGGGGAGCTGTTTTTT
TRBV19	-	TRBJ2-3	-	CAVRTDTQYF	TGTGCCGTACGGACAGATACGCAGTATTTT
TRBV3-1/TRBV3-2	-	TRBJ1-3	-	CASSRVKDTLSGNTIYF	TGTGCCAGCAGCCGTGTAAAAGACACACTCTCTGGAAACACCATATATTTT
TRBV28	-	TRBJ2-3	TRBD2	CASSFPAGGSLDTQYF	TGTGCCAGCAGTTTTCCAGCGGGGGGTTCTTTGGATACGCAGTATTTT
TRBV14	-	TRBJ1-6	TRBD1	CASSQRRQGGNSPLHF	TGTGCCAGCAGCCAGAGACGACAGGGCGGTAATTCACCCCTCCACTTT
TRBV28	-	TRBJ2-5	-	CASSFGQGETQYF	TGTGCCAGCAGTTTCGGGCAGGGTGAGACCCAGTACTTC
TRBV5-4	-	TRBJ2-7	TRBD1	CASSPSGTGGVYEQYF	TGTGCCAGCAGCCCCTCCGGGACAGGGGGCGTCTACGAGCAGTACTTC
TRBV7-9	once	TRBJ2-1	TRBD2	CASSRRGTSGYNEQFF	TGTGCCAGCAGCCGGCGGGGGACTAGCGGTTACAATGAGCAGTTCTTC
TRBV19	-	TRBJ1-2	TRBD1	CASSPRQGRGADYTF	TGTGCCAGTAGTCCGCGACAGGGGAGGGGAGCAGACTACACCTTC
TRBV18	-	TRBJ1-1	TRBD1	CASSPLGQGVMNTEAFF	TGTGCCAGCTCACCCCTTGGGCAGGGGGTGATGAACACTGAAGCTTTCTTT
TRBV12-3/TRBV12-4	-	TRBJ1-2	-	CASSLTASYGYTF	TGTGCCAGCAGTCTGACAGCGAGCTATGGCTACACCTTC
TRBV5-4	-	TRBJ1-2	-	CASSPAGRRVDGYTF	TGTGCCAGCAGCCCGGCGGGCAGGAGGGTTGATGGCTACACCTTC
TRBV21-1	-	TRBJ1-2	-	CASSKFFACKFRGYTF	TGTGCCAGCAGCAAATTCTTCGCGTGTAAGTTCCGTGGCTACACCTTC
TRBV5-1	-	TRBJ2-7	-	CASTRERAYEQYF	TGCGCCAGCACCAGGGAAAGGGCGTACGAGCAGTACTTC
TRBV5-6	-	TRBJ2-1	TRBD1	CASSPFGQGGSYNEQFF	TGTGCCAGCAGCCCTTTCGGACAGGGGGGTTCCTACAATGAGCAGTTCTTC
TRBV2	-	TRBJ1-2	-	CASSDRGNFYGYTF	TGTGCCAGCAGTGATAGGGGGAACTTCTATGGCTACACCTTC
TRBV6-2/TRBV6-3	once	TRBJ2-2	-	CASSYLTGNTGELFF	TGTGCCAGCAGTTACTTAACAGGGAACACCGGGGAGCTGTTTTTT
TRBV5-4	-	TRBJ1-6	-	CASSPAGAYNSPLHF	TGTGCCAGCAGCCCGGCCGGGGCCTATAATTCACCCCTCCACTTT
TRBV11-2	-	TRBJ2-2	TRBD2	CASSLLAGANTGELFF	TGTGCCAGCAGCTTACTAGCGGGTGCGAACACCGGGGAGCTGTTTTTT
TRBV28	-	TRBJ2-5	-	CASISGETQYF	TGTGCCAGCATTTCAGGGGAGACCCAGTACTTC
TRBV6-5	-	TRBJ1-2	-	CASGREEDGYTF	TGTGCCAGCGGCAGGGAAGAAGATGGCTACACCTTC
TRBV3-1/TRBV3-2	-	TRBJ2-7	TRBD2	CASSQGLAHSYEQYF	TGTGCCAGCAGCCAAGGACTAGCCCACTCCTACGAGCAGTACTTC
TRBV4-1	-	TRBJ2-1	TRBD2	CASSQRTSGGILYNEQFF	TGCGCCAGCAGCCAAAGGACTAGCGGGGGGATACTTTACAATGAGCAGTTCTTC
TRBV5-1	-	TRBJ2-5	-	CASSSASRLQETQYF	TGCGCCAGCAGCTCGGCCTCGAGGCTCCAAGAGACCCAGTACTTC
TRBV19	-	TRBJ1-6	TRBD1	CASSMTGANSPLHF	TGTGCCAGTAGTATGACAGGGGCCAATTCACCCCTCCACTTT